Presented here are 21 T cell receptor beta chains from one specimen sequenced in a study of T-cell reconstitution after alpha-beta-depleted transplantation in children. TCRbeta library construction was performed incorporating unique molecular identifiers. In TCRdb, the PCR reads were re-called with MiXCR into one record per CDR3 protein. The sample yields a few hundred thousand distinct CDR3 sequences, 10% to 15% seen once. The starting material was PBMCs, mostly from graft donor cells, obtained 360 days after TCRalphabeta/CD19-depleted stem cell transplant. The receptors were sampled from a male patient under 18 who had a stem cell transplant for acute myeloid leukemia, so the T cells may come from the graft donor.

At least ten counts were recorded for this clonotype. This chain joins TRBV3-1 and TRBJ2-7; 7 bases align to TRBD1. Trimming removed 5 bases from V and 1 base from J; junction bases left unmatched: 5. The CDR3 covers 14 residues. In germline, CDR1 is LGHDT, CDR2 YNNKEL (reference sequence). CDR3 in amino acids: CASSVWDRSYEQYF. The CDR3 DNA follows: TGTGCCAGCAGCGTTTGGGACAGATCCTACGAGCAGTACTTC.

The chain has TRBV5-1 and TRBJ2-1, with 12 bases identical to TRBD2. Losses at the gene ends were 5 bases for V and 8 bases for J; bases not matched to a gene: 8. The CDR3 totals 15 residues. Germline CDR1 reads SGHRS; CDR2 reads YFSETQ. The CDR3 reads CASRETSGRVDEQFF. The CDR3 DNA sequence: TGCGCCAGCAGAGAGACTAGCGGGAGAGTAGATGAGCAGTTCTTC.

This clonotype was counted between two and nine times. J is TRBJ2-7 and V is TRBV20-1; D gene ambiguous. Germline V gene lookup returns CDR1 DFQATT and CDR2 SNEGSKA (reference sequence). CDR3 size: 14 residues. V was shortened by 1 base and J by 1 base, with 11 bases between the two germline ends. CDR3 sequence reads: CSARVDSASYEQYF. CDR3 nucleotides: TGCAGTGCTAGAGTGGATTCAGCGTCCTACGAGCAGTACTTC.

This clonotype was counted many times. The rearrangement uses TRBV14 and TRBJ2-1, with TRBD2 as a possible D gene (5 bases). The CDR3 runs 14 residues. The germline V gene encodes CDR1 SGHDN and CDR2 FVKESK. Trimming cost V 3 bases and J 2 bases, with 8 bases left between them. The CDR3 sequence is CASSHTSAYNEQFF. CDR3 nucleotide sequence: TGTGCCAGCAGCCACACTAGTGCCTACAATGAGCAGTTCTTC. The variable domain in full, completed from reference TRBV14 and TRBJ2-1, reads EAGVTQFPSHSVIEKGQTVTLRCDPISGHDNLYWYRRVMGKEIKFLLHFVKESKQDESGMPNNRFLAERTGGTYSTLKVQPAELEDSGVYFCASSHTSAYNEQFFGPGTRLTVL.

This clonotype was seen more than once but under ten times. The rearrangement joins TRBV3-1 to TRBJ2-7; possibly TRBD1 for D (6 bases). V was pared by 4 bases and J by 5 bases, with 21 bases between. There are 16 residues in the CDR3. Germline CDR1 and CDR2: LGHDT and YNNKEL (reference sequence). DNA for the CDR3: TGTGCCAGCAGCCTACGGGACACAGTGGGTCCCCACGAGCAGTACTTC. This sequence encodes CASSLRDTVGPHEQYF.

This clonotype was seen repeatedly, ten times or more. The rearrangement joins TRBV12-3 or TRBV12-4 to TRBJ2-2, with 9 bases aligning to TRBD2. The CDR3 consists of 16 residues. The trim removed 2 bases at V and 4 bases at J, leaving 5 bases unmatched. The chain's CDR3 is CASSLRLAGTTGELFF. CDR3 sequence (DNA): TGTGCCAGCAGTTTAAGGCTAGCGGGAACCACCGGGGAGCTGTTTTTT.

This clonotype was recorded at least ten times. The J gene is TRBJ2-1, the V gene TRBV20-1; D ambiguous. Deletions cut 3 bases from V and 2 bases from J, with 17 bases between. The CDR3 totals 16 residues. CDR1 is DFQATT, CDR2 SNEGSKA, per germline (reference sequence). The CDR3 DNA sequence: TGCAGTGCTAGTCCGCCTACTGGCGGCACCTACAATGAGCAGTTCTTC. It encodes CSASPPTGGTYNEQFF.

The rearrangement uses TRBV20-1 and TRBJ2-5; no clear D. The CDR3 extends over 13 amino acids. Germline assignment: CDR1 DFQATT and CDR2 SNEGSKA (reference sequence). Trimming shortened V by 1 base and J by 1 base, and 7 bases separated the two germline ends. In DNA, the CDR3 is TGCAGTGCTAGAGTGGGTGCCCAAGAGACCCAGTACTTC. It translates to CSARVGAQETQYF.

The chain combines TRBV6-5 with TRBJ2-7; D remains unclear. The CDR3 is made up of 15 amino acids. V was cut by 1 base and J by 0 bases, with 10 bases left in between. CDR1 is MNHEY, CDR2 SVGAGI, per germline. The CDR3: CASSYFPTVSYEQYF. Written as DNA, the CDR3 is TGTGCCAGCAGTTACTTCCCTACAGTCTCCTACGAGCAGTACTTC.

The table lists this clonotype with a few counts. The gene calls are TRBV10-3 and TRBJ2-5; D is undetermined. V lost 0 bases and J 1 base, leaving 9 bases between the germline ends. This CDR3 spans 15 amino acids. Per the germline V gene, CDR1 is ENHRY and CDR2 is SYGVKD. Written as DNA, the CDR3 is TGTGCCATCAGTGAGTCGACTGGGCTCCAAGAGACCCAGTACTTC. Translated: CAISESTGLQETQYF.

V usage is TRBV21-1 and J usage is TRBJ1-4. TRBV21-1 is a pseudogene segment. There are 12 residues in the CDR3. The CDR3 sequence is CARQGIEEKLFF. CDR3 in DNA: TGTGCCAGACAGGGGATAGAGGAAAAACTGTTTTTT.

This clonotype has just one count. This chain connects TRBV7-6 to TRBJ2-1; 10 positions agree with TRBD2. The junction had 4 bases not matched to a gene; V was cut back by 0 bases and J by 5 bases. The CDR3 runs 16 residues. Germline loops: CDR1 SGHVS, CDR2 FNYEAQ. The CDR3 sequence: CASSLAAGGPHNEQFF. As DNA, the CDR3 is TGTGCCAGCAGCTTAGCAGCGGGAGGGCCCCACAATGAGCAGTTCTTC.

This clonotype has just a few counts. DNA of the CDR3: TGCAGTGCTATCGCCACGGAGCAGTTCTTC. This translates into CSAIATEQFF. This chain connects TRBV20-1 to TRBJ2-1, with D unresolved. CDR1 is DFQATT, CDR2 SNEGSKA, per germline (reference sequence). The CDR3 runs 10 residues. V was shortened by 4 bases and J by 10 bases, with 8 bases between the two germline ends.

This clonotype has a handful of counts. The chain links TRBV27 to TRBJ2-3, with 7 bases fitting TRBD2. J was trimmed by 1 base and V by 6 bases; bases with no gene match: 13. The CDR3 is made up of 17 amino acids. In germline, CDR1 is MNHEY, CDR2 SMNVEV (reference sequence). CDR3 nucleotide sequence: TGTGCCAGCAGATCGAACGCCATCCGGGGGGGCACAGATACGCAGTATTTT. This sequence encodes CASRSNAIRGGTDTQYF.

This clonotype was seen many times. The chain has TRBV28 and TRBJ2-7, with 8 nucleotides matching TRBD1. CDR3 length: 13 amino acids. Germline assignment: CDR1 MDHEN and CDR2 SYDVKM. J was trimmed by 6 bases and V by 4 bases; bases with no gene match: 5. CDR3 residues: CASSWTGRGEQYF. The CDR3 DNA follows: TGTGCCAGCAGTTGGACAGGGAGAGGCGAGCAGTACTTC. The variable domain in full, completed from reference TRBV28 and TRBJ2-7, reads DVKVTQSSRYLVKRTGEKVFLECVQDMDHENMFWYRQDPGLGLRLIYFSYDVKMKEKGDIPEGYSVSREKKERFSLILESASTNQTSMYLCASSWTGRGEQYFGPGTRLTVT.

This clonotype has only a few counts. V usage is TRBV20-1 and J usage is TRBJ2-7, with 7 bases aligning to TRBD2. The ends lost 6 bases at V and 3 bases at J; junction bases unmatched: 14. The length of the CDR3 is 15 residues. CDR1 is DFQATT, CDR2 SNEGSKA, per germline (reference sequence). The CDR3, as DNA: TGCAGTGCGCAGACGGCCGCGGGAGTCTACTACGAGCAGTACTTC. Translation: CSAQTAAGVYYEQYF.

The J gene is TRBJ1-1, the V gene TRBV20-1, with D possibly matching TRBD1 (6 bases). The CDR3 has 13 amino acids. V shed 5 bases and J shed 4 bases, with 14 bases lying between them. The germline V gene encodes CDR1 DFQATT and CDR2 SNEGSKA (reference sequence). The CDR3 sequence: CSAYREGGTEAFF. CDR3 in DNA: TGCAGTGCTTACAGGGAGGGTGGCACTGAAGCTTTCTTT.

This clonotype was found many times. CDR3 in DNA: TGTGCCAGCAGTTTATGGGACGGCTCCTACGAGCAGTACTTC. Protein product: CASSLWDGSYEQYF. J is TRBJ2-7 and V is TRBV12-3 or TRBV12-4; D is tentatively TRBD1 or TRBD2 (5 bases each). The CDR3 loop spans 14 amino acids. V gave up 2 bases and J gave up 0 bases, with 8 bases separating them.

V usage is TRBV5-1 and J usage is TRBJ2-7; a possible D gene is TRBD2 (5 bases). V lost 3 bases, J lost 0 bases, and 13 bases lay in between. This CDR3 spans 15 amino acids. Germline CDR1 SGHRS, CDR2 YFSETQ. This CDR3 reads CASSSPLGSSYEQYF. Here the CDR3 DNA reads TGCGCCAGCAGCTCCCCTCTGGGGAGCTCCTACGAGCAGTACTTC.

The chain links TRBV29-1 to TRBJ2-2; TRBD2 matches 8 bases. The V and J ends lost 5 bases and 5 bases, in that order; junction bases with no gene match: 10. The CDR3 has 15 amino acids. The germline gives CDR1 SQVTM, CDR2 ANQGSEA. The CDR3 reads CSVYRLAGLTGELFF. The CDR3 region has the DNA TGCAGCGTTTATCGGTTAGCGGGACTTACCGGGGAGCTGTTTTTT.

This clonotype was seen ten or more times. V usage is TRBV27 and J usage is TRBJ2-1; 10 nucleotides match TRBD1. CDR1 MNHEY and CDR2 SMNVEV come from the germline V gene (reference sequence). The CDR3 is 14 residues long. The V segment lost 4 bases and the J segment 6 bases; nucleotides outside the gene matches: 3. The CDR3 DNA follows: TGTGCCAGCAGTTGGACAGGGGGGTCCAATGAGCAGTTCTTC. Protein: CASSWTGGSNEQFF.